The T cell receptor beta chain under discussion was sequenced for a study of beta chain features in type 1 diabetes. Study conclusions and caveats: Naive, central memory and Treg TCRB repertoires appeared more alike in patients than in healthy donors. When cDNA is sequenced, cells with high TCR expression could be over-represented.

Sorted populations all had greater than 95% purity. Isolated RNA was reverse transcribed in full, so expressed TCRB transcripts were sequenced. This table comes from immunoSEQ multiplex PCR, and its TCRdb copy is limited to in-frame clones, with some not included. The sample comprises roughly 170,000 clones, around 13% of which are singletons, and about 0.58% rests with the top ten. Comments on this clone: The antigen is undetermined.

Source material: central memory CD4+ T cells from blood. The TCR sequence derives from a woman younger than 30 in good health.

The CDR3 protein is CASSLGWASNQPQHF. The CDR3 DNA reads as TGTGCCAGCAGTTTAGGTTGGGCAAGCAATCAGCCCCAGCATTTT. The chain recombines TRBV27 with TRBJ1-5; D not resolved. This CDR3 spans 15 amino acids. With 2 bases removed from V and 1 base from J, the gap between germline ends came to 9 bases. Germline CDR1 is MNHEY and CDR2 is SMNVEV (reference sequence).